This TCR beta chain emerged from a study of T cells in Graves' hyperthyroidism and ophthalmopathy. V gave up 3 bases and J gave up 2 bases, with 8 bases separating them. Germline V lookup: CDR1 SGHAT, CDR2 FQDESV (reference sequence). The CDR3 consists of 14 residues. RNA transcripts were the template for amplifying TCR beta CDR3 regions. The HTBI primer set served for first-round RT-PCR of the TCR CDR3. TCRdb analysed the multiplex PCR reads with MiXCR anew, one entry per CDR3 protein. In the table there are about 560,000 distinct CDR3 sequences, over 15% of which are singletons. Sequenced material: blood. The J gene is TRBJ2-1, the V gene TRBV11-1; D not certain. The clonotype originates from a woman younger than 30 with Graves' hyperthyroidism. The CDR3 spells CASSFFGTYNEQFF. The DNA of the CDR3 is TGTGCCAGCAGCTTTTTTGGTACCTACAATGAGCAGTTCTTC.